The T cell receptor beta chain under discussion was sequenced for a study of blood T cell repertoires in COVID-19. Looking at the study overall: T cells, B-cell-depleted T cells, or PBMCs provided the cDNA or gDNA that served as material.

Authors' analysis steps: Reference gene primer amplification in the assay estimated nucleated cell counts. The repertoire was sequenced with immunoSEQ multiplex PCR; TCRdb's copy has only in-frame clones and lacks some. D and trimming were read from the DNA, whereas the V and J calls and clone size are those reported in that table. The sample has 45,000 to 50,000 clones, around 83% seen once; the top ten hold 6% to 7.5%. The V and J ends lost 4 bases and 9 bases respectively, with 13 bases between them. This CDR3 spans 14 amino acids. CDR1 is MDHEN, CDR2 SYDVKM, per germline. This sequence was found in a man aged 55 to 70 with active COVID-19. The source material was peripheral blood. This chain joins TRBV28 and TRBJ1-6; a weak D match, TRBD1 (6 bases). DNA for the CDR3: TGTGCCAGCAGTTCAGGGCAGGGGCCTTCACCCCTCCACTTT. Its translation: CASSSGQGPSPLHF.